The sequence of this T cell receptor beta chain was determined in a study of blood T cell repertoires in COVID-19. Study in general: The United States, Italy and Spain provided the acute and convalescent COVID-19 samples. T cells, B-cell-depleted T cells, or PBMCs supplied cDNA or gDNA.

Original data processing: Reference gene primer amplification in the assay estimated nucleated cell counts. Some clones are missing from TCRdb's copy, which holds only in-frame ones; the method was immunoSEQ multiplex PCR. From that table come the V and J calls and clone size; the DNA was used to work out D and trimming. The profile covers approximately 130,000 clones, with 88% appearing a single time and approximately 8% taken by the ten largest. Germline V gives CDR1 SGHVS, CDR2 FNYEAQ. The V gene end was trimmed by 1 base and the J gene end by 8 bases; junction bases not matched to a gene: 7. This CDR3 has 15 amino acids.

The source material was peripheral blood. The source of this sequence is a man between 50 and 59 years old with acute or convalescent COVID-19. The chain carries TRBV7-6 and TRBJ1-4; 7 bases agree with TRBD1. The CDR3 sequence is CASSLGQGREEKLFF. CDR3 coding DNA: TGTGCCAGCAGCTTAGGACAGGGAAGGGAAGAAAAACTGTTTTTT.